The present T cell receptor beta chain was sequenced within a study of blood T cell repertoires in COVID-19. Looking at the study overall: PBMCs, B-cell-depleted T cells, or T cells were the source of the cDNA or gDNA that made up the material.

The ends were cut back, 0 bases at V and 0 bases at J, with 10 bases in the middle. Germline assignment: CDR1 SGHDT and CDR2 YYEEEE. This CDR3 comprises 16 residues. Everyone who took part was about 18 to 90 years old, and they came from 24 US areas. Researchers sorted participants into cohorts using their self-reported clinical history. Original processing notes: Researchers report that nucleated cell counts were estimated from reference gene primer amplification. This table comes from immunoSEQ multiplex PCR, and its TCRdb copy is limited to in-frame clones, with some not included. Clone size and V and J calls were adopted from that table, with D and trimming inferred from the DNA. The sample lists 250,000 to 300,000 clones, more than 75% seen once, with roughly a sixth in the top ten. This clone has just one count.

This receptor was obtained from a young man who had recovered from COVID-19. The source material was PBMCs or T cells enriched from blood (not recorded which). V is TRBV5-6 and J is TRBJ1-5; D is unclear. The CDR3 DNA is TGTGCCAGCAGCTTGGTTTCCGGGGATAGCAATCAGCCCCAGCATTTT. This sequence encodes CASSLVSGDSNQPQHF. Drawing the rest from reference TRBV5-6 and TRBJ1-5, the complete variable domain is DAGVTQSPTHLIKTRGQQVTLRCSPKSGHDTVSWYQQALGQGPQFIFQYYEEEERQRGNFPDRFSGHQFPNYSSELNVNALLLGDSALYLCASSLVSGDSNQPQHFGDGTRLSIL.